A single T cell receptor beta chain is shown here with its context. One base away lies a much larger clone, so this may be a sequencing read error. TCRdb recomputed calls from the RACE reads with MiXCR, one row per CDR3 protein. Among fewer than 65,000 distinct CDR3 sequences listed, roughly 9.9% were seen once. CDR3 length: 15 residues. The record originates from a study of human T cells and chemical hapten exposure. The time point here: pre-sensitization, week 0. Stated treatment: therapeutic diphenylcyclopropenone sensitization with weekly scalp DPC. The specimen was whole blood, collected in connection with sensitization to the hapten diphenylcyclopropenone (DPC). This sequence originates from a woman in her thirties or forties with alopecia areata. Some clones in this sample may be carry-over from other donors' samples. The V gene is TRBV12-3 or TRBV12-4, the J gene TRBJ1-3; D may be TRBD1 (5 bases). The CDR3 DNA is TGTCCCAGCAGACACAGGACTGACTCTGGAAACACCATATATTTT. Translation: CPSRHRTDSGNTIYF.